This T cell receptor beta chain derives from a study of human T cells and chemical hapten exposure. Whole blood, unfractionated, served as the material for total RNA extraction. Deletions cut 5 bases from V and 1 base from J, with 19 bases between. The V gene's germline CDR1 is SGHTA and CDR2 FQGNSA. CDR3 length: 17 residues. A few counts support this clonotype. In the authors' methods: With a range of roughly 23,224 to 690,600, the median per sample was roughly 97,000 TCRs. Via MiXCR, TCRdb re-called the 5' RACE reads, giving one row per CDR3 protein. The V and J calls shown here were made by TCRdb, not taken from the authors' results. The sample contains roughly 120,000 distinct CDR3 sequences, roughly a fifth of which appear only once.

The V and J genes are TRBV7-2 and TRBJ2-3, with D perhaps matching TRBD1 or TRBD2 (6 bases each). This TCR was sampled from a human donor in good health. For the CDR3, the DNA is TGTGCCAGCAGCCCTAGGGGGGCTTTGGGGGGCACAGATACGCAGTATTTT. This encodes CASSPRGALGGTDTQYF.